Shown below are 15 T cell receptor beta chains from a single sample sequenced in a study of regulatory T cells in long-lasting Graves disease (dated by TCRdb to the early 2020s). Library generation was performed with multiplex PCR. The sequencer listed for this sample is Illumina HiSeq 4000. To build TCR beta libraries, CDR3 regions were amplified by Arm-PCR using iRepertoire HTBI primers. The public reads were quality trimmed at Q25 with fastp and then assembled into clones with MiXCR by TCRdb, keeping productive beta chains. Each entry merges the rows of one CDR3 protein and shows their most common DNA and genes. This sample has roughly 560,000 distinct CDR3 sequences in its table, and approximately 16% of those were observed once. Approximately 25% of the sample comes from the top ten. The time point label, as the study defines it: newly diagnosed GD, antithyroid drugs for less than 3 months. For both TCR sequencing and RNA sequencing, RNA was extracted from PBMCs using TRIzol.

The same sample was also used in a study of T cells in Graves' hyperthyroidism and ophthalmopathy.

The sequences come from peripheral blood mononuclear cells (PBMCs), collected at new diagnosis, from a patient treated with antithyroid drugs. All receptors derive from a woman aged 35-65 years with Graves disease. Donor details come from another sample of the same person, matched by shared clones.

The DNA of the CDR3 is TGCAGCGTCGCCACCGGGACAGGGAAAGAGACCCAGTACTTC. Residues: CSVATGTGKETQYF. The chain joins TRBV29-1 to TRBJ2-5; 9 nucleotides align to TRBD1. The CDR3 extends over 14 amino acids. Germline trimming cut 6 bases from V and 3 bases from J; bases unmatched to any gene: 8. CDR1 and CDR2 (germline): SQVTM, ANQGSEA.

This clonotype was detected a few times. The CDR3 DNA is TGCGCCAGCAGTGATTTAAGGGTCGGGATACACGAGCAGTACTTC. Translated, it gives CASSDLRVGIHEQYF. The J gene is TRBJ2-7, the V gene TRBV10-1, with D perhaps matching TRBD2 (5 bases). The CDR3 has 15 amino acids. V lost 3 bases to trimming and J lost 5 bases, with 17 bases between them. Germline loops: CDR1 WNHNN, CDR2 SYGVQD (reference sequence).

This clonotype showed up just a few times. CDR3 nucleotides: TGTGCCAGCAGTGAGCGGGGGGGCTACAATGAGCAGTTCTTC. This codes for CASSERGGYNEQFF. V gene TRBV27 combines with J gene TRBJ2-1; TRBD2 matches 10 bases. CDR3 size: 14 residues. V lost 5 bases, J lost 3 bases, and 1 base stayed unmatched. The V gene's germline CDR1 is MNHEY and CDR2 SMNVEV (reference sequence).

The rearrangement links TRBV18 to TRBJ1-1; D remains ambiguous. Trimming stripped 3 bases from V and 0 bases from J, with 14 bases between. This CDR3 contains 16 residues. From germline, CDR1 is KGHSH and CDR2 LQKENI. The CDR3 nucleotides are TGTGCCAGCTCACCCGGACTGGGCGAAATGAACACTGAAGCTTTCTTT. This sequence encodes CASSPGLGEMNTEAFF.

This clonotype was counted only a few times. V usage is TRBV15 and J usage is TRBJ2-3; no reliable D call. This CDR3 is 13 amino acids long. CDR1 LNHNV and CDR2 YYDKDF come from the germline V gene (reference sequence). Trimming took off 5 bases at V and 1 base at J, with 7 bases between the two ends. The CDR3 nucleotides are TGTGCCACCAGCTTAGGAGGCACAGATACGCAGTATTTT. Its translation: CATSLGGTDTQYF.

V and J are TRBV5-1 and TRBJ2-3, with 10 bases matching TRBD2. The CDR3 runs to 16 residues. Per the germline V gene, CDR1 is SGHRS and CDR2 is YFSETQ. Trimming cost V 1 base and J 3 bases; bases outside gene matches: 5. The CDR3 nucleotides read TGCGCCAGCAGCTTGCAAGCTAGCGGGGGTACAGATACGCAGTATTTT. This encodes CASSLQASGGTDTQYF.

This rearrangement joins TRBV12-3 or TRBV12-4 to TRBJ1-5; perhaps TRBD1 as D (5 bases). Trimming shortened V by 2 bases and J by 5 bases, and 13 bases separated the two germline ends. CDR3 size: 15 residues. This CDR3 is CASSLWGSPDQPQHF. DNA of the CDR3: TGTGCCAGCAGTTTATGGGGGTCTCCAGATCAGCCCCAGCATTTT.

At least ten counts were recorded for this clonotype. This chain links TRBV7-2 with TRBJ1-1, with D possibly being TRBD1 (5 bases). V shed 0 bases and J shed 9 bases, with 17 bases lying between them. The CDR3 contains 15 residues. Germline V gene data show CDR1 as SGHTA and CDR2 as FQGNSA. Here the CDR3 DNA reads TGTGCCAGCAGCTTAGCGCGGGGCCAGGAGGGTAAAGCTTTCTTT. Amino acid sequence: CASSLARGQEGKAFF. The full variable domain, its missing parts supplied by reference TRBV7-2 and TRBJ1-1, is GAGVSQSPSNKVTEKGKDVELRCDPISGHTALYWYRQSLGQGLEFLIYFQGNSAPDKSGLPSDRFSAERTGGSVSTLTIQRTQQEDSAVYLCASSLARGQEGKAFFGQGTRLTVV.

This clonotype was counted many times. J is TRBJ1-2 and V is TRBV3-1; the D is unclear. Trimming removed 0 bases at V and 8 bases at J, with 13 bases between. CDR1 and CDR2 from the germline V gene are LGHDT and YNNKEL (reference sequence). The CDR3 extends over 14 amino acids. CDR3 protein: CASSQDDQARGYTF. As DNA, the CDR3 is TGTGCCAGCAGCCAAGACGACCAGGCGCGGGGCTACACCTTC.

On this clonotype: A much larger clone differs from this one at a single base, so this may be a read error. The chain links TRBV2 to TRBJ2-1; TRBD2 aligns across 8 bases. Germline loops: CDR1 SNHLY, CDR2 FYNNEI. With 7 bases clipped from V and 8 bases from J, the junction kept 7 bases outside the gene matches. The CDR3 has 13 residues. CDR3 residues: CASNPKAGDEQFF. DNA of the CDR3: TGTGCCAGCAACCCTAAAGCGGGGGATGAGCAGTTCTTC.

This clonotype was picked up a small number of times. This may arise from a read error, as a much more abundant clone is one base away. V and J are TRBV2 and TRBJ1-1; D gene ambiguous. The CDR3 runs to 12 residues. Germline V gene sequence: CDR1 SNHLY, CDR2 FYNNEI. V was shortened by 7 bases and J by 7 bases, with 13 bases between the two germline ends. In DNA form, the CDR3 reads TGTGCCAGCATTATAGGGTCGGATGAAGCTTTCTTT. Its protein product is CASIIGSDEAFF.

This clonotype was detected ten times or more. The gene calls are TRBV27 and TRBJ1-5; D perhaps matches TRBD1 (6 bases). V shed 2 bases and J shed 3 bases, with 11 bases lying between them. CDR1 and CDR2 from the germline V gene are MNHEY and SMNVEV (reference sequence). CDR3 length: 15 residues. The chain's CDR3 is CASSLIQGNNQPQHF. CDR3 bases: TGTGCCAGCAGTTTAATACAGGGTAACAATCAGCCCCAGCATTTT.

This clonotype was seen ten or more times. This chain's CDR3 is CASSPGTSGASTDTQYF. The CDR3 DNA follows: TGTGCCAGCAGCCCCGGGACTAGCGGGGCTAGCACAGATACGCAGTATTTT. V is TRBV13 and J is TRBJ2-3; 13 nucleotides align to TRBD2. The CDR3 contains 17 residues. In germline, CDR1 is PRHDT, CDR2 FYEKMQ (reference sequence). Losses at the gene ends were 5 bases for V and 0 bases for J; bases not matched to a gene: 5.

V usage is TRBV7-2 and J usage is TRBJ1-3, with D perhaps matching TRBD1 (5 bases). V was shortened by 5 bases and J by 4 bases, with 15 bases between the two germline ends. Germline values: CDR1 SGHTA, CDR2 FQGNSA. CDR3 size: 15 residues. CDR3 protein: CASSQTRVSGNTIYF. The CDR3, as DNA: TGTGCCAGCAGCCAAACCAGGGTCTCCGGAAACACCATATATTTT. The full variable domain, with the rest looked up from reference TRBV7-2 and TRBJ1-3, is GAGVSQSPSNKVTEKGKDVELRCDPISGHTALYWYRQSLGQGLEFLIYFQGNSAPDKSGLPSDRFSAERTGGSVSTLTIQRTQQEDSAVYLCASSQTRVSGNTIYFGEGSWLTVV.

V gene TRBV10-3 combines with J gene TRBJ2-3; 13 nucleotides align to TRBD2. Germline-derived CDR1 and CDR2 are ENHRY and SYGVKD. This CDR3 has 14 residues. With V trimmed by 4 bases and J by 5 bases, 0 bases remained unmatched. The CDR3 sequence is CAISGTSGGDTQYF. In DNA form, the CDR3 reads TGTGCCATCAGTGGGACTAGCGGGGGAGATACGCAGTATTTT.